This T cell receptor (beta chain) was observed in a study of radiotherapy plus CTLA-4 blockade in lung cancer. Study-wide results and limits: The best predictor of response was reported to be early blood T cell clone dynamics, with interferon-beta. After treatment with radiotherapy plus ipilimumab, TCR clones that came from the tumor expanded in blood.

Notes on this clone: No antigen is known for it.

Data came from immunoSEQ multiplex PCR; TCRdb stores just in-frame clones and leaves some out. The data contain tens of thousands of clones, 60% to 80% of them singletons. Germline CDR1 reads SGHVS; CDR2 reads FQNEAQ. The germline V and J ends were trimmed by 5 bases and 4 bases, with 17 bases remaining between them. The CDR3 length is 16 residues. V is TRBV7-8 and J is TRBJ2-2; possibly TRBD2 for D (6 bases). The specimen comprised peripheral blood, sampled from a patient treated with radiotherapy plus ipilimumab. The origin of this receptor is a human donor with non-small cell lung cancer who had stable disease on radiotherapy plus ipilimumab. CDR3 amino acids: CASSPPSGGFTGELFF. In nucleotides, the CDR3 is TGTGCCAGCAGCCCACCCAGCGGAGGGTTCACCGGGGAGCTGTTTTTT. Complete variable domain (other parts from reference TRBV7-8 and TRBJ2-2): GAGVSQSPRYKVAKRGQDVALRCDPISGHVSLFWYQQALGQGPEFLTYFQNEAQLDKSGLPSDRFFAERPEGSVSTLKIQRTQQEDSAVYLCASSPPSGGFTGELFFGEGSRLTVL.